This T cell receptor beta chain was sequenced during a study of T cell responses to AZD1222 COVID-19 vaccine. Study results and caveats: Clonal diversity was possibly underestimated, and the donors were mostly white British, with more females.

The CDR3 contains 15 residues. J was trimmed by 5 bases and V by 6 bases; bases with no gene match: 7. Per the germline V gene, CDR1 is MNHEY and CDR2 is SMNVEV (reference sequence). Second-dose intervals of approximately 4 or approximately 12 weeks were pooled. With respect to this clone: Its antigen is not identified.

Generated by immunoSEQ multiplex PCR, the TCRdb table keeps only in-frame clones and is missing some. This table holds more than 95,000 clones, about 88% found once. Sequenced material: peripheral blood, taken 28 days after the second AZD1222 dose. The rearrangement links TRBV27 to TRBJ1-5; 10 bases line up with TRBD1. The clonotype comes from an adult who received the AZD1222 COVID-19 vaccine. The CDR3 nucleotides read TGTGCCAGCAGACTTGACAGGGGGCAAGATCAGCCCCAGCATTTT. Its protein product is CASRLDRGQDQPQHF.